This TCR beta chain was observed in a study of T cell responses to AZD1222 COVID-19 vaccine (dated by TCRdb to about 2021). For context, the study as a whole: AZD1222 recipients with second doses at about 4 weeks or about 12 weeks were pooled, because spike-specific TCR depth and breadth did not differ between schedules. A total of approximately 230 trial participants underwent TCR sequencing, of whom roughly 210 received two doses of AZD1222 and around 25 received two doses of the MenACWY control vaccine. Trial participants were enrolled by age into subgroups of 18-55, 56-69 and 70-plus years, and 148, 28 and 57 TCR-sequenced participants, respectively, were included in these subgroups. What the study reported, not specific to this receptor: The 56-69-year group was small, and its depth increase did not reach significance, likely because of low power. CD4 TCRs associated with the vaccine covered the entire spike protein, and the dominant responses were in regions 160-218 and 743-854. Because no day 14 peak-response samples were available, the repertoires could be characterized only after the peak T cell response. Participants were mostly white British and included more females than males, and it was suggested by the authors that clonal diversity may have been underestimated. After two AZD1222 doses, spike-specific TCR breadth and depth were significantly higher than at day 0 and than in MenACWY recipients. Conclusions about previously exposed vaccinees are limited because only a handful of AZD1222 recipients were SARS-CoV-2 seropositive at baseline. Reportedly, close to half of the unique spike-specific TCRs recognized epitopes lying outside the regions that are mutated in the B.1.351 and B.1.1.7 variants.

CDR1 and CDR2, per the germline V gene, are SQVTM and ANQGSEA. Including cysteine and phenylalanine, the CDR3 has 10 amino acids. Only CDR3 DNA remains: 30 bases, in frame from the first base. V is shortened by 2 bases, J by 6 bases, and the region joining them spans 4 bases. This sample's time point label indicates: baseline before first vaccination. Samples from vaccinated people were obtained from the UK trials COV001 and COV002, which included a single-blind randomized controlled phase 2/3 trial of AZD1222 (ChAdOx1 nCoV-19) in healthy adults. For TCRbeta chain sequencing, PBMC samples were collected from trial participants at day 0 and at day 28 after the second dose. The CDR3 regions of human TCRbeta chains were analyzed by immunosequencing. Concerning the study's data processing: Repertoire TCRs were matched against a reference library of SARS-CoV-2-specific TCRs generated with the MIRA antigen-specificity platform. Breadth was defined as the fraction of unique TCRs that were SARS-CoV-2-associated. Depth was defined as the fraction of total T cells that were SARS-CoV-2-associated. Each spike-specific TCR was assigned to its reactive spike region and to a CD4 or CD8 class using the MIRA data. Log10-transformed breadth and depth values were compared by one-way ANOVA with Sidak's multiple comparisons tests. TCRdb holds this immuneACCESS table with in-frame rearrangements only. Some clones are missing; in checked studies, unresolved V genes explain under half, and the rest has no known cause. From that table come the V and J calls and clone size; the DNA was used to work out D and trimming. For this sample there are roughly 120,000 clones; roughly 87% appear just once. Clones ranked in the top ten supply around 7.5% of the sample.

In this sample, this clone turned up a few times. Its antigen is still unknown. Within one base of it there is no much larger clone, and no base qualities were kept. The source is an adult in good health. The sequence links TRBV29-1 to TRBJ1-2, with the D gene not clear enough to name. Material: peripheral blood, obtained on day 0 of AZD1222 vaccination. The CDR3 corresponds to CSVESNGYTF. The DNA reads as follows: TGCAGCGTTGAAAGTAATGGCTACACCTTC.